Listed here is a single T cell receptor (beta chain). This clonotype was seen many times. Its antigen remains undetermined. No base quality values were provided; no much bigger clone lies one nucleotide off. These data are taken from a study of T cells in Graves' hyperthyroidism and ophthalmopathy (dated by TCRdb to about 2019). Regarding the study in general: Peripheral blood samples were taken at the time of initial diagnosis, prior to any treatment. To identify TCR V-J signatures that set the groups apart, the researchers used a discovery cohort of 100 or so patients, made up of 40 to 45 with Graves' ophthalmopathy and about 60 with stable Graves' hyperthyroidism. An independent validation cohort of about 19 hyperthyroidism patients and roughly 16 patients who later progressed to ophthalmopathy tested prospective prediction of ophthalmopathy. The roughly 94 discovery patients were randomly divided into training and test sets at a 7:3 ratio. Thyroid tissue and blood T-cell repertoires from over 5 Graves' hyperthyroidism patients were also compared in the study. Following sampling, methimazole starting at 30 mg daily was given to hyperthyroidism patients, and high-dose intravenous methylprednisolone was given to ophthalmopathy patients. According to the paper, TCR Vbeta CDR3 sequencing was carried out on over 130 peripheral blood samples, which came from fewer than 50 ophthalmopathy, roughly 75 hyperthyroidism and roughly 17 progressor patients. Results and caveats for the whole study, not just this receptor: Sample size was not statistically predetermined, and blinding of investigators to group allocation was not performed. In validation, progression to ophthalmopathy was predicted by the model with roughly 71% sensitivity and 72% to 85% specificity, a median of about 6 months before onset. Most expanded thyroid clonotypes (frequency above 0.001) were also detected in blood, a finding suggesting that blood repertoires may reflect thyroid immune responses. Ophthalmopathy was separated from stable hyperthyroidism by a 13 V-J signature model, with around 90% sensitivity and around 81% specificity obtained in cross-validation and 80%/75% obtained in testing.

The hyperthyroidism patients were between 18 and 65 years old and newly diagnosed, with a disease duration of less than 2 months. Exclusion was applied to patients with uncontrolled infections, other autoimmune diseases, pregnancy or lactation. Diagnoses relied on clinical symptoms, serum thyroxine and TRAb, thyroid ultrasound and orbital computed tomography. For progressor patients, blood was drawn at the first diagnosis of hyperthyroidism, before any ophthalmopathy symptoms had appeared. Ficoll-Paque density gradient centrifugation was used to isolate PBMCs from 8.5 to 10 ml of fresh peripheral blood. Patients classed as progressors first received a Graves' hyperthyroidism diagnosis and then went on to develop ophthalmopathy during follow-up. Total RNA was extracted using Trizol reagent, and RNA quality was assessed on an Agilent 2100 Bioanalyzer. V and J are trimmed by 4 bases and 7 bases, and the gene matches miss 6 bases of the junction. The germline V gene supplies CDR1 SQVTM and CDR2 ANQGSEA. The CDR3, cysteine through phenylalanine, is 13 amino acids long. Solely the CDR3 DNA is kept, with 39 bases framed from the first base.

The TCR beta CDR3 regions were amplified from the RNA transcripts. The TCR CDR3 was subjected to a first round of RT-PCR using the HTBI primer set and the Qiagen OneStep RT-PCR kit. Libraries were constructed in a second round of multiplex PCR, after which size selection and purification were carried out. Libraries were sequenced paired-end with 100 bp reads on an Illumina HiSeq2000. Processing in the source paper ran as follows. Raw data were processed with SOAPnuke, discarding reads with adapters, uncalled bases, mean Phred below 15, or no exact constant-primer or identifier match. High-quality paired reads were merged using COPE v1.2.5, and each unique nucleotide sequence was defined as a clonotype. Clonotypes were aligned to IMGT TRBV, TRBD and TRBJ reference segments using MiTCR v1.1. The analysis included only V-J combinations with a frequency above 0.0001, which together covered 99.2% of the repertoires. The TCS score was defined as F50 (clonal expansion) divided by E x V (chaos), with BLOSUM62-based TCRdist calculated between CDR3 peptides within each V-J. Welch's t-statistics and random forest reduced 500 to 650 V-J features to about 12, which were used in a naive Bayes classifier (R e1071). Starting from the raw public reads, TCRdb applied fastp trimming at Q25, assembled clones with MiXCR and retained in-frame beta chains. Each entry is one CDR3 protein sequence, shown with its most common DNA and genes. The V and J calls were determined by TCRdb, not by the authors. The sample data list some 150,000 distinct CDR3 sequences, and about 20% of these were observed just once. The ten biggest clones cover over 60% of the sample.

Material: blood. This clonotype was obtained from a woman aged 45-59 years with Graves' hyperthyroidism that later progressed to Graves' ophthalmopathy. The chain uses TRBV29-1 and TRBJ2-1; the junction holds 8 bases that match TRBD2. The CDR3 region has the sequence CSVAAGGGNEQFF. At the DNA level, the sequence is TGCAGCGTTGCGGCGGGAGGTGGGAATGAGCAGTTCTTC.